These T cell receptor beta chains were read from a single sample in a study of radiotherapy plus CTLA-4 blockade in lung cancer. The protocol was immunoSEQ multiplex PCR, while the TCRdb copy is restricted to in-frame clones and leaves out a portion. The sample yields 80,000 or so clones, about 84% seen once. The input for sequencing was peripheral blood, taken from a patient treated with radiotherapy plus ipilimumab. These receptors came from a human donor with non-small cell lung cancer who had stable disease on radiotherapy plus ipilimumab. Both conserved end residues are part of each CDR3. The D gene is left open where the match is weak. Clone size is shown for a subset of rows, as once, few, many or a class of expanded clone.

clone_size j_call v_call d_call cdr3_nt cdr3_aa
. TRBJ1-6 TRBV6-8 TRBD1 TGTGCCAGCAGCCAAGGGGGCCCCATTTGGGCACCCCTCCACTTT CASSQGGPIWAPLHF
. TRBJ2-7 TRBV4-1 . TGCGCCAGCAGCCCCTCCGGGTACGAGCAGTACTTC CASSPSGYEQYF
. TRBJ2-2 TRBV18 . TGTGCCAGCTCACCGAACACCGGGGAGCTGTTTTTT CASSPNTGELFF
. TRBJ1-4 TRBV9 . TGTGCCAGCAGTAGACAGACAACTAATGAAAAACTGTTTTTT CASSRQTTNEKLFF
. TRBJ1-4 TRBV2 . TGTGCCAGCAGTGAAGACCTGGGAAAGGGCGAAAAACTGTTTTTT CASSEDLGKGEKLFF
. TRBJ2-6 TRBV2 . TGTGCCAGCAGTAGACGGACCGAAACCTCGGCCAACGTCCTGACTTTC CASSRRTETSANVLTF
few TRBJ2-7 TRBV6-6 . TGTGCCAGCAGACTACAGGGCTTGGACTCCTACGAGCAGTACTTC CASRLQGLDSYEQYF
. TRBJ2-1 TRBV11-2 TRBD2 TGTGCCAGCAGGCACAGCGGGAGAAATGAGCAGTTCTTC CASRHSGRNEQFF
few TRBJ1-1 TRBV6-1 TRBD1 TGTGCCAGCAGTGGGACAGGGTTGAACACTGAAGCTTTCTTT CASSGTGLNTEAFF
. TRBJ1-4 TRBV6-1 TRBD1 TGTGCCAGCAGTGAAGGAGGGGGACAGCTCCTATCTACAGAAAAACTGTTTTTT CASSEGGGQLLSTEKLFF
. TRBJ1-2 TRBV6-6 . TGTGCCAGCAGTTACCGGACAGACCGTTATGGCTACACCTTC CASSYRTDRYGYTF
. TRBJ1-4 TRBV7-9 TRBD1 TGTGCCAGCAGCCTCGGACAGGGGGCGCGGGAAAAACTGTTTTTT CASSLGQGAREKLFF
. TRBJ1-2 TRBV6-6 . TGTGCCAGCACCGTGGACAGTTCAAACTATGGCTACACCTTC CASTVDSSNYGYTF
. TRBJ1-6 TRBV27 . TGTGCCAGCAAAGATTACGAGGGGAATAATTCACCCCTCCACTTT CASKDYEGNNSPLHF
. TRBJ2-7 TRBV15 . TGTGCCACCAAGCAATCGAAAGGCGGATCTTCCTACGAGCAGTACTTC CATKQSKGGSSYEQYF
. TRBJ2-3 TRBV9 TRBD1 TGTGCCAGCAGCCGTTTACAGGGGGATGGTCCAGATACGCAGTATTTT CASSRLQGDGPDTQYF
. TRBJ2-4 TRBV19 . TGTGCCAGTAGTATGCCAAAAACGGGGATGCTGTCGGCCAAAAACATTCAGTACTTC CASSMPKTGMLSAKNIQYF
. TRBJ1-2 TRBV27 . TGTGCCAGCAGTTCAGGGTATGGCTACACCTTC CASSSGYGYTF
. TRBJ1-4 TRBV13 . TGTGCCAGCAGCTTAGGGGTAGGTGAGGGAGAAAAACTGTTTTTT CASSLGVGEGEKLFF
. TRBJ2-3 TRBV4-1 . TGCGCCAGCACCGGCTACAAAACAGATACGCAGTATTTT CASTGYKTDTQYF
. TRBJ2-7 TRBV7-9 . TGTGCCAGCAGCATGGGACTCGCGCACGAGCAGTACTTC CASSMGLAHEQYF
. TRBJ2-7 TRBV6-1 . TGTGCCAGCAGTGAGTCGACCTACGAGCAGTACTTC CASSESTYEQYF
. TRBJ1-1 TRBV14 . TGTGCCAGCAAAGTCGGGTTGAACACTGAAGCTTTCTTT CASKVGLNTEAFF
. TRBJ1-1 TRBV6-1 . TGTGCCAGCAGTGACAGGAGGAACACTGAAGCTTTCTTT CASSDRRNTEAFF
. TRBJ1-4 TRBV5-1 . TGCGCCAGCAGCCCGGGGAGGGGTGAAAAACTGTTTTTT CASSPGRGEKLFF
. TRBJ1-2 TRBV5-6 . TGTGCCAGCAGCTTGGCCTTGGGGCAGCGCCACCGCGGCTATGGCTACACCTTC CASSLALGQRHRGYGYTF
. TRBJ1-2 TRBV30 . TGTGCCTGGAAGGCAGGGCCCCTTGGCTACACCTTC CAWKAGPLGYTF
. TRBJ2-2 TRBV6-1 . TGTGCCAGCAGGCCTACAGGGACCGGGGAGCTGTTTTTT CASRPTGTGELFF
few TRBJ2-2 TRBV10-1 TRBD1 TGCGCCAGCAGCGACGGGACAGGGGGAACCACCGGGGAGCTGTTTTTT CASSDGTGGTTGELFF
. TRBJ1-3 TRBV14 . TGTGCCAGCAGCCAAGGCAGGGTATCTGGAAACACCATATATTTT CASSQGRVSGNTIYF
. TRBJ2-1 TRBV23-1 TRBD2 TGCGCCAGCAGTCAGTGGGCGGGAGGGCCGGGGAATGAGCAGTTCTTC CASSQWAGGPGNEQFF
. TRBJ2-3 TRBV11-2 . TGTGCCAGCAGCCCCGGAGGGATACGCGGGGATCTGTATTTT CASSPGGIRGDLYF